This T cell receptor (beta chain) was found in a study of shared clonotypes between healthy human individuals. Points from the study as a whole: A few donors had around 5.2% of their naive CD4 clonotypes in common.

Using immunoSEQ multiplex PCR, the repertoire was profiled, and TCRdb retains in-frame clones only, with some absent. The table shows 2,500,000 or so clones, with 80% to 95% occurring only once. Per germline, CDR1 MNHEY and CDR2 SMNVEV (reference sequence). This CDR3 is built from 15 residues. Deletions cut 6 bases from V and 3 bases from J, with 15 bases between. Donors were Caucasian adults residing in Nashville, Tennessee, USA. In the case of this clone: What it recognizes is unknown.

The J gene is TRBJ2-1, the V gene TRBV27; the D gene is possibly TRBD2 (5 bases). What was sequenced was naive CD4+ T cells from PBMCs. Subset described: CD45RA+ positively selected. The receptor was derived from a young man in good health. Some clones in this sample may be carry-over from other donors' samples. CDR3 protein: CASRGSTIGYNEQFF. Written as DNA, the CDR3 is TGTGCCAGCAGGGGGAGTACCATAGGCTACAATGAGCAGTTCTTC.